This T cell receptor (beta chain) appears in the sequencing data of a study of circulating tumor DNA in untreated peripheral T-cell lymphoma (dated by TCRdb to the early 2020s). In terms of the full investigation: To follow circulating tumor DNA that carried tumor TCR clonotypes, serum samples were taken at baseline and then repeatedly over the course of treatment. Study-level results and caveats: Among about two dozen serially sampled patients, about 38% cleared ctDNA after two cycles, and detectable ctDNA after therapy showed a trend toward worse survival. Tumor-specific clonotypes were identified in over 75% of patients, with identification achieved from around nine tenths of baseline tissues and about 63% of baseline serum samples. ctDNA persistence did not always predict relapse, since a couple of patients whose ctDNA stayed persistently detectable after therapy remained in remission over about ten years of follow-up.

The protocol used for the library was the immunoSEQ multiplex PCR assay. The table comes from immuneACCESS by way of TCRdb, which keeps in-frame sequences with V and J called. Part of the clones is missing from these tables; in studies checked, under half for an unresolved V gene and the rest for unknown reasons. In all, the sample holds several hundred clones, and approximately 78% of those were seen once. The top ten hold over 30% of the sample. With respect to this clone: Its antigen specificity is not known. No clone much larger than this one lies a single base away; base qualities are absent.

To monitor patients with peripheral T-cell lymphoma who were getting frontline treatment on a trial, the study applied next-generation sequencing to T-cell receptor sequences. Relative to germline, V is 3 bases shorter and J is 4 bases shorter, with 10 bases between their ends. CDR1 and CDR2 were assigned from the germline V gene as SGHTA and FQGTGA. Inclusive of the bounding cysteine and phenylalanine, the CDR3 is 15 residues long. Only CDR3 DNA remains: 45 bases, in frame from the first base. The receptor comes from a human donor with peripheral T-cell lymphoma. Rearrangement joined TRBV7-3 to TRBJ2-6, with the D gene not clear enough to name. What was sequenced was cell-free DNA from blood serum. The base sequence is TGTGCCAGCAGCTTTTACGAAGTGGGGGCCAACGTCCTGACTTTC. Translated, this gives CASSFYEVGANVLTF.